One T cell receptor (beta chain) is described in this entry. Its target is not known. Unique molecular identifiers were present on the cDNA, and a universal primer site came from template switching. TCRdb itself ran the 5' RACE reads through MiXCR, one entry per CDR3 protein. The sample has some 500,000 distinct CDR3 sequences, 12% to 15% seen once. This entry belongs to a study of identical twins. Findings and caveats of the study: In monozygotic twins, models underestimated the sharing of out-of-frame TCR alpha.

The same sample was also used in a study of yellow fever vaccine responses in identical twins.

The sequenced material came from CD4+ T cells sorted from blood. The sequence came from a woman aged 18 to 35 in good health.

The CDR3 is CSVPEPGQGITDTQYF. The CDR3 region has the DNA TGCAGTGTCCCTGAGCCGGGACAGGGTATCACAGATACGCAGTATTTT. The genes are TRBV20-1 and TRBJ2-3; 9 positions agree with TRBD1. CDR1 is DFQATT and CDR2 is SNEGSKA in the germline V gene (reference sequence). V shed 7 bases, J shed 2 bases, and the junction held 13 bases outside the gene matches. The CDR3 spans 16 residues.